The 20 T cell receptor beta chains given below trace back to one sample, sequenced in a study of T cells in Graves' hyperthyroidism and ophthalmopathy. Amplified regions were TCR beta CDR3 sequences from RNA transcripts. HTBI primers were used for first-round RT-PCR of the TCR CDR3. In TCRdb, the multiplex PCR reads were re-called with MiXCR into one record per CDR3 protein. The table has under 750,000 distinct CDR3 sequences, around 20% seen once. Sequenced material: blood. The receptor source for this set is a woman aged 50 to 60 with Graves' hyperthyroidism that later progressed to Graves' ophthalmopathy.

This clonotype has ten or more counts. The CDR3 reads CASSQDFRNQPQHF. CDR3 DNA: TGTGCCAGCAGCCAAGATTTTCGCAATCAGCCCCAGCATTTT. The chain has TRBV3-1 and TRBJ1-5; D gene unclear. This CDR3 has 14 residues. Looked up from germline, CDR1 is LGHDT and CDR2 is YNNKEL (reference sequence). V lost 0 bases and J lost 2, with 5 bases in between.

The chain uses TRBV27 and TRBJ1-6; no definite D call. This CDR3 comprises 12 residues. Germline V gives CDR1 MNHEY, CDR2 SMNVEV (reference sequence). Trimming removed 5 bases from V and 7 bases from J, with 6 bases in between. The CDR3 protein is CASSMRNSPLHF. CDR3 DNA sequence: TGTGCCAGCAGTATGAGGAATTCACCCCTCCACTTT.

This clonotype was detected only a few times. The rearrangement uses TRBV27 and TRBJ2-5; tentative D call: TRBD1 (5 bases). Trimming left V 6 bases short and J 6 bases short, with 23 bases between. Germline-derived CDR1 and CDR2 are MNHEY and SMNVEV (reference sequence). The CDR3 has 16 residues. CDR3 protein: CASREMIRALVKTQYF. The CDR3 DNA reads TGTGCCAGCAGAGAGATGATCAGGGCCCTGGTAAAGACCCAGTACTTC.

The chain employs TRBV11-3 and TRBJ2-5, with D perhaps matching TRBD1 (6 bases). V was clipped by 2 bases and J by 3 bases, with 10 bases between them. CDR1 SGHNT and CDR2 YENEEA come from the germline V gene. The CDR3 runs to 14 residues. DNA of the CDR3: TGTGCCAGCAGCTTATCGACAGGCGAAGAGACCCAGTACTTC. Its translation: CASSLSTGEETQYF.

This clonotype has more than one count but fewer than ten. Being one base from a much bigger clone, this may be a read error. The CDR3 sequence is CASSPSGTGGTEAFF. CDR3 DNA: TGTGCCAGCAGCCCCTCCGGGACAGGGGGCACTGAAGCTTTCTTT. The chain carries TRBV6-2 or TRBV6-3 and TRBJ1-1; 11 positions agree with TRBD1. CDR1 is MNHEY, CDR2 SVGEGT, per germline. V shed 6 bases and J 4 bases; nucleotides not matched to a gene: 7. The CDR3 has 15 residues.

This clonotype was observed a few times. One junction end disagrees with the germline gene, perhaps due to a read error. This CDR3 is CASSSGTGGFNEQFF. CDR3 DNA sequence: TGTGCTAGCAGCTCCGGGACAGGGGGCTTCAATGAGCAGTTCTTC. V and J are TRBV7-7 and TRBJ2-1; the match to TRBD1 covers 12 bases. Germline V gene data show CDR1 as SSHAT and CDR2 as FNYEAQ (reference sequence). The CDR3 is 15 amino acids.

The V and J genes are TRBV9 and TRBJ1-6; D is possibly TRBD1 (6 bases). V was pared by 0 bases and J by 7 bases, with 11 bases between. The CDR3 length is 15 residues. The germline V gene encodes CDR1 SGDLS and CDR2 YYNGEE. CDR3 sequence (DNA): TGTGCCAGCAGCGTAGCTTGGCAGGGGAATTCACCCCTCCACTTT. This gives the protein CASSVAWQGNSPLHF.

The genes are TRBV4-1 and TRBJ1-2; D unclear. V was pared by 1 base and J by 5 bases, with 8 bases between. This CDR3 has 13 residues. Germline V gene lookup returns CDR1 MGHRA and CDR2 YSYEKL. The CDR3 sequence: CASSQGRPYGYTF. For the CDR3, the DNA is TGCGCCAGCAGCCAAGGTCGGCCATATGGCTACACCTTC.

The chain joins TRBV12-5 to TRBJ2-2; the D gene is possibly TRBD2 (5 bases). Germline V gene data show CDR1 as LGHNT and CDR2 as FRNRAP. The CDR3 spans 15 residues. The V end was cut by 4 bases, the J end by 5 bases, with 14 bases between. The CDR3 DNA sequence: TGTGCTAGTGGTTCCCCGGGGTTGAGGACCGGGGAGCTGTTTTTT. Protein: CASGSPGLRTGELFF.

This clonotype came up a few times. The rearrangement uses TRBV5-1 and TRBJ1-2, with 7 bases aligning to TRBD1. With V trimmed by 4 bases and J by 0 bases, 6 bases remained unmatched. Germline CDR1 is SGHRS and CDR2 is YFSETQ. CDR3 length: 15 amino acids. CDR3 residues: CASSAGTATNYGYTF. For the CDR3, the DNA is TGCGCCAGCAGCGCCGGGACAGCAACTAACTATGGCTACACCTTC.

CDR3 protein: CASSLAWEIGADTQYF. CDR3 nucleotide sequence: TGTGCCAGCAGTTTAGCCTGGGAGATTGGTGCAGATACGCAGTATTTT. V is TRBV12-3 or TRBV12-4 and J is TRBJ2-3, with a possible D match to TRBD2 (5 bases). V dropped 0 bases and J dropped 4 bases, with 14 bases sitting between them. This CDR3 has 16 amino acids.

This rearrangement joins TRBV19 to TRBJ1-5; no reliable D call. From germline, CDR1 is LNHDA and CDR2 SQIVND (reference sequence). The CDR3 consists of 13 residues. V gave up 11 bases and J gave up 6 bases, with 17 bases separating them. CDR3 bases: TGTGCCGGAAGCATTCGGCTTGCTCAGCCCCAGCATTTT. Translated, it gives CAGSIRLAQPQHF.

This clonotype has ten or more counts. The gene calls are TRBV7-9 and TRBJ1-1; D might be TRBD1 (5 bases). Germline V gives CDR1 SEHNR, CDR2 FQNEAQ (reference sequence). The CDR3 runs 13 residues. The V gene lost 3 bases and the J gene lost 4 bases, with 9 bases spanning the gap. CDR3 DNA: TGTGCCAGCAGCTTGGGGGAGATCACTGAAGCTTTCTTT. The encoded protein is CASSLGEITEAFF.

The chain's CDR3 is CSVGSSHYEQYF. The DNA for the CDR3 is TGCAGCGTTGGTAGCAGCCACTACGAGCAGTACTTC. The chain has TRBV29-1 and TRBJ2-7; no clear D gene. This CDR3 region has 12 residues. The germline V gene encodes CDR1 SQVTM and CDR2 ANQGSEA. Trimming removed 4 bases at V and 3 bases at J, with 10 bases between.

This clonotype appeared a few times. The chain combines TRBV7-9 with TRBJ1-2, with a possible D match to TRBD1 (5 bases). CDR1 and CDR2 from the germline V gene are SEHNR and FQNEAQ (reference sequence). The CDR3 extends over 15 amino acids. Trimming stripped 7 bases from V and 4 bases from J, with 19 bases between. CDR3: CASTRAGTVTYGYTF. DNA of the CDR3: TGTGCCAGCACCAGAGCGGGGACGGTGACCTATGGCTACACCTTC.

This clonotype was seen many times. CDR3 in DNA: TGTGCCAGCAAAACAGAGCCTAACTATGGCTACACCTTC. It translates to CASKTEPNYGYTF. The rearrangement joins TRBV2 to TRBJ1-2; D is uncertain. In germline, CDR1 is SNHLY, CDR2 FYNNEI. Trimming removed 7 bases at V and 0 bases at J, with 9 bases between. The CDR3 extends over 13 amino acids.

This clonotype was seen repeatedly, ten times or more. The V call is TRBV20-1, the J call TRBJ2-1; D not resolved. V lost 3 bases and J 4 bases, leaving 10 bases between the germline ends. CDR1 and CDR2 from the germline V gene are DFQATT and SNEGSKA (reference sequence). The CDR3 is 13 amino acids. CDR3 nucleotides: TGCAGTGCTAGTTGGCCCGGTTACAATGAGCAGTTCTTC. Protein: CSASWPGYNEQFF.

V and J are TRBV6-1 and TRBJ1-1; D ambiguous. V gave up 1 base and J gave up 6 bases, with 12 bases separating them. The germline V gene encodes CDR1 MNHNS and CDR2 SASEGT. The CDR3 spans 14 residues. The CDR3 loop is CASSEGGTRAEAFF. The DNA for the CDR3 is TGTGCCAGCAGTGAAGGTGGTACGAGGGCTGAAGCTTTCTTT.

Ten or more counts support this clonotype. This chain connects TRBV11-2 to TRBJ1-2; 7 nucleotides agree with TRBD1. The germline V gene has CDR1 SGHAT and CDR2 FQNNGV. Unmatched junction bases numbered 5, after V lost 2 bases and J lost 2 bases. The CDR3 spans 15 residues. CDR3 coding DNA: TGTGCCAGCAGCTTAACGGGACAGATGAACTATGGCTACACCTTC. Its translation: CASSLTGQMNYGYTF.

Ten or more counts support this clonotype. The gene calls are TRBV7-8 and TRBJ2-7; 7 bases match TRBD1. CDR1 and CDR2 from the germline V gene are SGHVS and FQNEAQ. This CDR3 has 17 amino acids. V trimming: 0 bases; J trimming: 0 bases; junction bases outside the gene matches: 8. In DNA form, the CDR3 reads TGTGCCAGCAGCTTAGCGTTCGGACAGGTGTACTCCTACGAGCAGTACTTC. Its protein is CASSLAFGQVYSYEQYF.